One sample yielded the 8 T cell receptor beta chains listed below, sequenced in a study of immune evolution from preneoplasia to lung adenocarcinoma. TCRdb's table, derived via immunoSEQ multiplex PCR, lists solely in-frame clones and lacks some. The table has over 14,000 clones, roughly 86% seen once; the top ten hold 2.5% to 3.5%. Source material: FFPE minimally invasive lung adenocarcinoma tissue. All receptors derive from a person aged 55-79 years with lung adenocarcinoma.

This chain uses TRBV11-3 with TRBJ2-1; possibly TRBD2 for D (5 bases). This CDR3 has 15 residues. V shed 3 bases and J shed 0 bases, with 9 bases lying between them. From germline, CDR1 is SGHNT and CDR2 YENEEA. For the CDR3, the DNA is TGTGCCAGCAGCTTTGACGGGAACTCCTACAATGAGCAGTTCTTC. Protein: CASSFDGNSYNEQFF.

This clone has only a few counts. Here the CDR3 DNA reads TGTGCCAGCAGTTCCACGCGCCCCTACGAGCAGTACTTC. Translated: CASSSTRPYEQYF. The chain couples TRBV27 to TRBJ2-7; no definite D call. Trimming removed 4 bases at V and 2 bases at J, with 9 bases between. The CDR3 spans 13 residues. Per the germline V gene, CDR1 is MNHEY and CDR2 is SMNVEV (reference sequence).

The genes are TRBV9 and TRBJ2-7; 9 bases map to TRBD1. The CDR3 runs 13 residues. Trimming cost V 0 bases and J 12 bases; bases outside gene matches: 7. The germline CDR1 and CDR2 sequences are SGDLS and YYNGEE. CDR3: CASSVASTGGLYF. The CDR3 bases are TGTGCCAGCAGCGTAGCTTCGACAGGGGGATTGTACTTC.

This clone was picked up a small number of times. V gene TRBV2 combines with J gene TRBJ2-7; D not resolved. Germline values: CDR1 SNHLY, CDR2 FYNNEI. Trimming took off 9 bases at V and 0 bases at J, with 15 bases between the two ends. The CDR3 extends over 14 amino acids. The CDR3 DNA follows: TGTGCCAGTCTCTCACCGGGTTACTCCTACGAGCAGTACTTC. Its translation: CASLSPGYSYEQYF.

The chain employs TRBV21-1 and TRBJ2-7; the table's D call, TRBD1, has no DNA check behind it. TRBV21-1 is a pseudogene locus. There are 17 residues in the CDR3. CDR3 loop: CASSKIAGTDHSYEQYF. The CDR3 nucleotides read TGTGCCAGCAGCAAGATAGCCGGGACAGACCATTCCTACGAGCAGTACTTC.

The chain couples TRBV14 to TRBJ2-1, with 8 bases lining up with TRBD2. The CDR3 is 17 residues long. Germline CDR1 and CDR2: SGHDN and FVKESK. Trimming at V came to 1 base and at J to 3 bases, leaving 8 bases not matched to a gene. The CDR3 bases are TGTGCCAGCAGCCAAGGATGGATTAGCGGGAACTACAATGAGCAGTTCTTC. This translates into CASSQGWISGNYNEQFF.

The gene calls are TRBV19 and TRBJ2-7; the D gene is possibly TRBD2 (6 bases). This CDR3 contains 13 residues. Germline V gene data show CDR1 as LNHDA and CDR2 as SQIVND (reference sequence). The V end was cut by 8 bases, the J end by 1 base, with 12 bases between. For the CDR3, the DNA is TGTGCCAGTCGGGCCGCGGGATCCTACGAGCAGTACTTC. Translated, it gives CASRAAGSYEQYF.

V and J are TRBV20-1 and TRBJ1-1; D unresolved. Germline-derived CDR1 and CDR2 are DFQATT and SNEGSKA (reference sequence). V was shortened by 7 bases and J by 6 bases, with 9 bases between the two germline ends. The length of the CDR3 is 10 residues. The DNA for the CDR3 is TGCAGTGTAACACGGTCTGAAGCTTTCTTT. Amino acids: CSVTRSEAFF.